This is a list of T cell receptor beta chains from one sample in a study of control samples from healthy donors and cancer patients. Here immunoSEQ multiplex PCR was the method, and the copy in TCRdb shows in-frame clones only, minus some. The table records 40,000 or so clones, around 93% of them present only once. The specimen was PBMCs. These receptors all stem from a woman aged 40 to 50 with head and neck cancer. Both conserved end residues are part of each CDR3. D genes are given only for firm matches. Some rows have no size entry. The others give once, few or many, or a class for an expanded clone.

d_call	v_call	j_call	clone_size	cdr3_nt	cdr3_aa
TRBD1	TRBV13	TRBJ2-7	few	TGTGCCAGCAGCCAAAGAGGGGGCGACGAGCAGTACTTC	CASSQRGGDEQYF
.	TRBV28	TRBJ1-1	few	TGTGCCAGCAGTTTATTGGTGGGTGAAGCTTTCTTT	CASSLLVGEAFF
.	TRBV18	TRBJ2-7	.	TGTGCCAGCTCACAACAGGGTAACGAGCAGTACTTC	CASSQQGNEQYF
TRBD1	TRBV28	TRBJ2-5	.	TGTGCCAGCAGCAGACAGGGGCAAGAGACCCAGTACTTC	CASSRQGQETQYF
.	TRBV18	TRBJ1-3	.	TGTGCCAGCTCCCCGGGGGGCCCTGGAAACACCATATATTTT	CASSPGGPGNTIYF
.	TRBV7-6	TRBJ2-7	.	TGTGCCAGCAGCTTACGGGCAGGGGAAGGGTACGAGCAGTACTTC	CASSLRAGEGYEQYF
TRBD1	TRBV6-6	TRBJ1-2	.	TGTGCCAGCAGACGAGACAGGGAGGGCTACACCTTC	CASRRDREGYTF
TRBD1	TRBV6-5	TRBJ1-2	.	TGTGCCAGCAGTTACGATCAGGGGGGGTATGGCTACACCTTC	CASSYDQGGYGYTF
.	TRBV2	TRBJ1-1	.	TGTGCCACAATTTCTTGGACGTTAAACACTGAAGCTTTCTTT	CATISWTLNTEAFF
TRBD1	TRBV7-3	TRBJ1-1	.	TGTGCCAGCAGCTTAATGCCGGGACAGGGGGAAGCTTTCTTT	CASSLMPGQGEAFF
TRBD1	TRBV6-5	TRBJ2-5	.	TGTGCCAGCAGTTACTCGACAGGGGTGGTAGAGACCCAGTACTTC	CASSYSTGVVETQYF
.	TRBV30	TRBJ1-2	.	TGTGCCTGGATATACCCGACAGGAACGAATGGCTACACCTTC	CAWIYPTGTNGYTF
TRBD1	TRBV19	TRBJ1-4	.	TGTGCCAGTAGTGTAGGGGGGGACAGGCCCGGAAAACTGTTTTTT	CASSVGGDRPGKLFF
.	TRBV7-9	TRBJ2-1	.	TGTGCCAGCAGCTCCTCTAGCATCGACAATGAGCAGTTCTTC	CASSSSSIDNEQFF
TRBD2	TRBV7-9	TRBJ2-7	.	TGTGCCAGCAGCTTTAGCGGGAGAATCTACGAGCAGTACTTC	CASSFSGRIYEQYF
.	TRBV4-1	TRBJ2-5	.	TGCGCCAGCAGCCAACCCCGGCTATCAGAGACCCAGTACTTC	CASSQPRLSETQYF
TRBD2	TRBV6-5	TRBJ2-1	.	TGTGCCAGCACCTCCAGCGGGAGGTATGAGCAGTTCTTC	CASTSSGRYEQFF
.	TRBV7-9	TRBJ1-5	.	TGTGCCAGCAGCAACAGGGCCGGGAGCAATCAGCCCCAGCATTTT	CASSNRAGSNQPQHF
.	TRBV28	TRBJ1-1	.	TGTGCCAGCAGTCAACGGCGGGGGCGGAACACTGAAGCTTTCTTT	CASSQRRGRNTEAFF
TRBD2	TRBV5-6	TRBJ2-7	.	TGTGCCAGCAGCTTAATCTTGACTAGCGGAAATCGCGAGCAGTACTTC	CASSLILTSGNREQYF
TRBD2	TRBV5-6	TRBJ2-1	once	TGTGCCAGCAGCTCGGGGACTAGCCCCTCGGATGAGCAGTTCTTC	CASSSGTSPSDEQFF
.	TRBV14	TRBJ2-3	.	TGTGCCAGCAGCCAAGGGTGGGCGGCACCCACAGATACGCAGTATTTT	CASSQGWAAPTDTQYF
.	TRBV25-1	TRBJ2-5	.	TGTGCCAGCAGCCCGGATCAGGGATGGGGGACCCAGTACTTC	CASSPDQGWGTQYF
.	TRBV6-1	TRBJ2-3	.	TGTGCCAGCAGTGAACCCCCGACAGATACGCAGTATTTT	CASSEPPTDTQYF
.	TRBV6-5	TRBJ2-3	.	TGTGCCAGCAGGCCAGGAGGCGCAGATACGCAGTATTTT	CASRPGGADTQYF
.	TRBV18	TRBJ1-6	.	TGTGCCAGCTCACCGTCGGCCGGCAGTTCACCCCTCCACTTT	CASSPSAGSSPLHF
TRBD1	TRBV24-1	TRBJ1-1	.	TGTGCCAGCGGACAGGTAGGGGGCCCGGGCACTGAAGCTTTCTTT	CASGQVGGPGTEAFF
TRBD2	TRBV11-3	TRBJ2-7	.	TGTGCCAGCTCCGTGGGCGGGGGGCTCTCCTACGAGCAGTACTTC	CASSVGGGLSYEQYF
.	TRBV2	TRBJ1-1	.	TGTGCCAGCGGTGACTCCTTCACTGAAGCTTTCTTT	CASGDSFTEAFF
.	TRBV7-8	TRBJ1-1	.	TGTGCCAGCAGCTTAAGGTTGGGAGCTTTGAGCACTGAAGCTTTCTTT	CASSLRLGALSTEAFF
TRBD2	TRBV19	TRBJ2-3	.	TGTGCCAGTAAGCCGTTCGGGGGGATTGCAGATACGCAGTATTTT	CASKPFGGIADTQYF
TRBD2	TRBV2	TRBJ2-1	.	TGTGCCAGCAGCAGACTAGCGGGAGGGCAAAGGAATGAGCAGTTCTTC	CASSRLAGGQRNEQFF
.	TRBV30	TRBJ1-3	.	TGTGCCTGGAGTGTAGGAGACGGAAACACCATATATTTT	CAWSVGDGNTIYF
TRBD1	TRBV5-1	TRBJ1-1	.	TGCGCCAGCAGCTTCGGACAGGGAGGCACTGAAGCTTTCTTT	CASSFGQGGTEAFF
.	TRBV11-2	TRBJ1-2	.	TGTGCCAGCAGTCTGGAAGGTTGGGCACCGAACTATGGCTACACCTTC	CASSLEGWAPNYGYTF
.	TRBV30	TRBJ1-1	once	TGTGCCGTGGGGCACGCTGAAGCTTTCTTT	CAVGHAEAFF
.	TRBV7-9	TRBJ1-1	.	TGTGCCAGCAGCTTAGTAGGGGAAACAGAGGAAGCTTTCTTT	CASSLVGETEEAFF
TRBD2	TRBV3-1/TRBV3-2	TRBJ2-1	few	TGTGCCAGCAGCCAAGCCTTCGGGACTAGCGGGGCGGGCAATGAGCAGTTCTTC	CASSQAFGTSGAGNEQFF
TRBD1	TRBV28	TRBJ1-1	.	TGTGCCAGCAGACTGGAATTTCCAGGGGGCGAAGCTTTCTTT	CASRLEFPGGEAFF
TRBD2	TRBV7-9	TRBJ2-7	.	TGTGCCAGCAGCTCCGCTGAACTAGGACTAGCGGCCTACGAGCAGTACTTC	CASSSAELGLAAYEQYF
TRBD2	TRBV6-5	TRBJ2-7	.	TGTGCCAGCAGCCAAAGCGGGAGTTTGGGGGAGCAGTACTTC	CASSQSGSLGEQYF
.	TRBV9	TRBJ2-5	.	TGTGCCAGCAGCGCTCCGTGGGAAGGCCAAGAGACCCAGTACTTC	CASSAPWEGQETQYF
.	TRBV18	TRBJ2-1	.	TGTGCCAGCTCACCCCGGGGAGCAGGGTCCTACAATGAGCAGTTCTTC	CASSPRGAGSYNEQFF
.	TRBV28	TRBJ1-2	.	TGTGCCAGCAGTCCCCCCACGCGAGCAATTGGCTACACCTTC	CASSPPTRAIGYTF
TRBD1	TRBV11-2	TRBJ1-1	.	TGTGCCAGCGCCTGGACAGGAGAATTCACTGAAGCTTTCTTT	CASAWTGEFTEAFF
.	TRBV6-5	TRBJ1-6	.	TGTGCCAGCAGTTACTCTACAGGGAGGAATTCACCCCTCCACTTT	CASSYSTGRNSPLHF
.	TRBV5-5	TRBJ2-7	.	TGTGCCGGCAGCTTGGAATTTGTCGGCTCCTACGAGCAGTACTTC	CAGSLEFVGSYEQYF
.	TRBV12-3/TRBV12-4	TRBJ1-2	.	TGTGCCAGCAGTCCTCAGCGGACTTATGGCTACACCTTC	CASSPQRTYGYTF
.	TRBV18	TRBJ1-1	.	TGTGCCAGCTCACAGGACCCTAACACTGAAGCTTTCTTT	CASSQDPNTEAFF
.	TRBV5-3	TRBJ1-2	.	TGTGCCAGAAGCTTGGACAGTCTCTATGGCTACACCTTC	CARSLDSLYGYTF
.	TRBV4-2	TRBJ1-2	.	TGTGCCAGCAGCCCTAAAGGAGCGTATGGCTACACCTTC	CASSPKGAYGYTF
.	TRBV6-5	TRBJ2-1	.	TGTGCCAGCAGTTACAGGGTAGCGAAGGATGAGCAGTTCTTC	CASSYRVAKDEQFF
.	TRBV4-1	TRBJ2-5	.	TGCGCCAGCAGCCAACAACAGGGATCGGAGACCCAGTACTTC	CASSQQQGSETQYF
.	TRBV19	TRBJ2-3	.	TGTGCCAGTAGTAAAAATAGAGATACGCAGTATTTT	CASSKNRDTQYF